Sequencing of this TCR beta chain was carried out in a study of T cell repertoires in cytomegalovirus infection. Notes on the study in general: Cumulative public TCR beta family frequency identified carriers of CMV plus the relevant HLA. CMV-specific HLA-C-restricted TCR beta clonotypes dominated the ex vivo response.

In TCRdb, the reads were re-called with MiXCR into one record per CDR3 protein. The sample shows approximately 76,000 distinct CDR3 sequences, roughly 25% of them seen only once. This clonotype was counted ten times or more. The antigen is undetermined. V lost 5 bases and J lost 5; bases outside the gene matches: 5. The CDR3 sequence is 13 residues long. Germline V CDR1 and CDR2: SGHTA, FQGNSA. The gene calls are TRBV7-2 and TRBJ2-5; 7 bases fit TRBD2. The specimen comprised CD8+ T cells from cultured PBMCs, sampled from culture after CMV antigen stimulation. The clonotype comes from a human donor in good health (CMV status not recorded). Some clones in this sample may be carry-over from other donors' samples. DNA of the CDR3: TGTGCCAGCAGCGAGTGGGGGGGTGAGACCCAGTACTTC. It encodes CASSEWGGETQYF.